The T cell receptor (beta chain) described here comes from a study of T cell responses to AZD1222 COVID-19 vaccine. General observations from the study: AZD1222 recipients seropositive at baseline numbered only six. Donors were chiefly white British, with a greater number of females, and clonal diversity was perhaps underestimated. Spike-wide vaccine-associated CD4 TCRs dominated at 160-218 and 743-854.

V lost 3 bases to trimming and J lost 3 bases, with 11 bases between them. The CDR3 sequence is 14 residues long. Germline CDR1 KGHSH, CDR2 LQKENI. Sequencing was performed with immunoSEQ multiplex PCR; in TCRdb, only in-frame clones are kept and a portion is missing. The profile shows around 130,000 clones, about 86% of them singletons. Turning to this clone: Its antigen remains unknown.

The genes are TRBV18 and TRBJ1-1; D remains ambiguous. The receptor was derived from an adult in good health. The source material was peripheral blood, sampled on day 0 of AZD1222 vaccination. The CDR3 sequence: CASSPIRADTEAFF. CDR3 DNA sequence: TGTGCCAGCTCACCCATTAGGGCGGACACTGAAGCTTTCTTT.